The source of this T cell receptor (beta chain) is a study of Tregs in tolerant kidney transplant recipients. Study results and limitations: Biological reproducibility was not directly addressed, but technical replication error appeared minimal. Activated donor B cell expansion appeared to reveal the most relevant donor-specific TCRbeta repertoire.

Unstimulated Tregs (CD4+CD25+CD127-) and CD4+CD25- non-Tregs were sorted from PBMCs. Trimming cost V 5 bases and J 7 bases, with 12 bases left between them. This CDR3 region has 14 residues. Germline V gene data show CDR1 as MNHEY and CDR2 as SMNVEV (reference sequence). To note about this clone: Its specificity is not known.

Profiling relied on immunoSEQ multiplex PCR, and the TCRdb table lists in-frame clones only, not all of them. The sample lists roughly 70,000 clones; around 83% were seen once. The clonotype originates from a human donor in good health. Sequencing was done on a sample of CD4+ T cells from blood. The rearrangement uses TRBV27 and TRBJ1-6; possibly TRBD1 for D (5 bases). In DNA form, the CDR3 reads TGTGCCAGCAGTCATCAGGGTCTGAATTCACCCCTCCACTTT. This gives the protein CASSHQGLNSPLHF.